These T cell receptor beta chains were read from a single sample in a study of blood T cell repertoires in COVID-19. Libraries were prepared by immunoSEQ multiplex PCR; TCRdb keeps only in-frame clonotypes and omits some of them. Here the sample spans about 40,000 clones, 75% to 90% being singletons. Sequencing was carried out using peripheral blood. Receptors were obtained from a woman between 65 and 79 years old with acute or convalescent COVID-19. The CDR3 runs from the conserved cysteine through the conserved F or W.

J,V,CDR3
TRBJ2-3,TRBV5-1,CASAGTSGTDTQYF
TRBJ1-5,TRBV19,CASSPRAAYSNQPQHF
TRBJ1-6,TRBV5-1,CASRWSAGDNSPLHF
TRBJ2-1,TRBV9,CASSVDLGLNNEQFF
TRBJ2-6,TRBV7-2,CASSLVSSSGANVLTF
TRBJ1-4,TRBV19,CASSRTRARANEKLFF
TRBJ2-2,TRBV3-1/TRBV3-2,CASSQISGRQNTGELFF
TRBJ2-5,TRBV19,CATRLAGVETQYF
TRBJ2-2,TRBV5-1,CASSLRGATGELFF
TRBJ1-4,TRBV28,CASSLAAATTTNEKLFF
TRBJ2-2,TRBV9,CASSVRDRLNTGELFF
TRBJ1-4,TRBV28,CASSLTLGSTRNEKLFF
TRBJ1-1,TRBV9,CASSVDFRGEAFF
TRBJ1-1,TRBV7-9,CASSFITGNTEAFF
TRBJ1-5,TRBV19,CATGTVIYQPQHF
TRBJ2-1,TRBV30,CAWSWREGHEQFF
TRBJ2-6,TRBV18,CASSRSGTGAAGANVLTF
TRBJ2-1,TRBV7-9,CASSFQGSNEQFF
TRBJ2-2,TRBV4-3,CASSQDFVIHTGELFF
TRBJ2-5,TRBV2,CASSEAPLQETQYF
TRBJ2-1,TRBV27,CASSRQGTEQFF
TRBJ2-1,TRBV7-8,CASSLQDNEQFF
TRBJ2-6,TRBV3-1/TRBV3-2,CASRTEGANVLTF
TRBJ2-3,TRBV19,CASSMRVINTDTQYF
TRBJ2-1,TRBV9,CASSVGLAGGPTYNEQFF
TRBJ2-2,TRBV5-1,CASSLVLGGDTGELFF
TRBJ1-4,TRBV5-1,CASSLGVQGSNEKLFF
TRBJ2-5,TRBV5-1,CASSFIGTAEETQYF
TRBJ1-2,TRBV6-5,CATGKARGVYGYTF
TRBJ2-1,TRBV9,CASSVEDSSYNEQFF
TRBJ1-2,TRBV19,CASSIIDRVYGYTF
TRBJ1-2,TRBV19,CASSRSWEDYGYTF
TRBJ1-4,TRBV7-2,CASSPHGRGSFATNEKLFF
TRBJ2-6,TRBV6-4,CASSEGGSHSGANVLTF
TRBJ2-1,TRBV11-2,CASSSKLNEQFF
TRBJ1-1,TRBV4-1,CASSQEQWNTEAFF
TRBJ2-3,TRBV11-2,CASSSLERGGSDTQYF
TRBJ1-1,TRBV7-9,CASSPGINTEAFF
TRBJ2-3,TRBV7-9,CASSTGTSGTDTQYF
TRBJ2-5,TRBV7-2,CASSPAGEQETQYF
TRBJ2-5,TRBV27,CASSLSPAGRMETQYF
TRBJ2-1,TRBV6-1,CASSEAPGSYNEQFF
TRBJ2-3,TRBV7-9,CASSLGLAGASADTQYF
TRBJ2-2,TRBV24-1,CATSDPGDRGVELFF
TRBJ2-3,TRBV5-6,CASSLAPGQAKTDTQYF
TRBJ1-6,TRBV7-9,CASSPRQASNSPLHF
TRBJ1-2,TRBV6-5,CANQNRGGGYTF
TRBJ2-5,TRBV6-6,CASNDRDEGETQYF
TRBJ2-5,TRBV14,CASSPRLSRDRVKTQYF
TRBJ1-6,TRBV7-2,CASSTIPGTENSPLHF
TRBJ2-1,TRBV30,CAWSYGTSGSYEQFF
TRBJ2-6,TRBV6-2/TRBV6-3,CASSPTGVQGEKGANVLTF
TRBJ1-5,TRBV18,CASSPAGQPQHF